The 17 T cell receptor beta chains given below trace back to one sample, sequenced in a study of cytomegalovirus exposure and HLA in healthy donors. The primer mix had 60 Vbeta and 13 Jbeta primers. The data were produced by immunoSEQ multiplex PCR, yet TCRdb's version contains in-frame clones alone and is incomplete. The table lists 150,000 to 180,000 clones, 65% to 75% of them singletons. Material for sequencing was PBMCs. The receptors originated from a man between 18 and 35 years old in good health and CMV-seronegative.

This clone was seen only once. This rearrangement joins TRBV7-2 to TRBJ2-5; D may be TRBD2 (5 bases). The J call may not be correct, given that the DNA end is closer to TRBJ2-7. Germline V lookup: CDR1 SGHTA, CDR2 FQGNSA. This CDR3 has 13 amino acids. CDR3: CASSPRGNYEQYF. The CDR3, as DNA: TGTGCCAGCAGCCCACGGGGAAACTACGAGCAGTACTTC.

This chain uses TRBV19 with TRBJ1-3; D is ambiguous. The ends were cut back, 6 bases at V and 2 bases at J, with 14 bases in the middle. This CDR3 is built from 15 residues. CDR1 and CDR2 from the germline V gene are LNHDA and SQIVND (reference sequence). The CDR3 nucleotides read TGTGCCAGTAGCCCGGGTGGGTTCCCTGGAAACACCATATATTTT. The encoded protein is CASSPGGFPGNTIYF.

The CDR3 DNA reads as TGTGCCAGCAGCCCATTTTTGGGGGCTGGATACAATGAGCAGTTCTTC. It codes for CASSPFLGAGYNEQFF. The chain is built from TRBV7-3 and TRBJ2-1; D is possibly TRBD1 (6 bases). Germline CDR1 reads SGHTA; CDR2 reads FQGTGA. There are 16 residues in the CDR3. V lost 5 bases and J lost 4, with 18 bases in between.

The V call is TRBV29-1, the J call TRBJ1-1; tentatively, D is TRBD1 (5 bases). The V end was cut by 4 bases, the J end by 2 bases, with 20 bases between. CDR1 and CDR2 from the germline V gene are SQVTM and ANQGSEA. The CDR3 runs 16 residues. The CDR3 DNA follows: TGCAGCGTTGGAAGGTTAGGCGGGGGTCGTAACACTGAAGCTTTCTTT. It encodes CSVGRLGGGRNTEAFF.

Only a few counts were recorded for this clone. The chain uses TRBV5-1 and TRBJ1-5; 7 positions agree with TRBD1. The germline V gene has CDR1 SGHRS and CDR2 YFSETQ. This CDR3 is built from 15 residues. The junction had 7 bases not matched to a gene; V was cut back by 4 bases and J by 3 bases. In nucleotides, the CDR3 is TGCGCCAGCAGCCCTGAGACAGGGCCCAATCAGCCCCAGCATTTT. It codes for CASSPETGPNQPQHF.

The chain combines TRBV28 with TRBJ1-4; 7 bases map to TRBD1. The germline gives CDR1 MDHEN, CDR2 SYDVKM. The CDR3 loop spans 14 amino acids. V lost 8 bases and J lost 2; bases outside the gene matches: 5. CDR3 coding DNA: TGTGCCAGCGCCTCAGGGGGGACTAATGAAAAACTGTTTTTT. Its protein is CASASGGTNEKLFF.

As DNA, the CDR3 is TGCGCCAGCAGGTCGACACCCGCTAACTATGGCTACACCTTC. As protein: CASRSTPANYGYTF. The chain carries TRBV5-1 and TRBJ1-2; D is ambiguous. Germline CDR1 and CDR2: SGHRS and YFSETQ. The CDR3 contains 14 residues. The V end lost 5 bases, the J end lost 0 bases, and 11 bases lay between the germline ends.

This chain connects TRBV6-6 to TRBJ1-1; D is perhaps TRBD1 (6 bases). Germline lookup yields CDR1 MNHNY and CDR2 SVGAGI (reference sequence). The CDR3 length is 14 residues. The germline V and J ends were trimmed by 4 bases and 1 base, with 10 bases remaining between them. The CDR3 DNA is TGTGCCAGCAGTTTTGGACAGACGAACACTGAAGCTTTCTTT. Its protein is CASSFGQTNTEAFF.

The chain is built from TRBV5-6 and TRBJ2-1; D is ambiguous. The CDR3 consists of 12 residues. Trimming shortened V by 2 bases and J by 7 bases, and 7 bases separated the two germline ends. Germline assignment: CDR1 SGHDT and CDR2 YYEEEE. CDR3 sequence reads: CASSLAANEQFF. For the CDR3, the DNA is TGTGCCAGCAGCTTAGCCGCGAATGAGCAGTTCTTC.

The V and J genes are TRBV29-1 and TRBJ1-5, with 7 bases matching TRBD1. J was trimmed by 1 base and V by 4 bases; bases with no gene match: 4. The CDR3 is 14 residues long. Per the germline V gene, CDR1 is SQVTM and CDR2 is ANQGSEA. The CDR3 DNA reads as TGCAGCGTTGGGGACAGCTTAAGCAATCAGCCCCAGCATTTT. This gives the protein CSVGDSLSNQPQHF.

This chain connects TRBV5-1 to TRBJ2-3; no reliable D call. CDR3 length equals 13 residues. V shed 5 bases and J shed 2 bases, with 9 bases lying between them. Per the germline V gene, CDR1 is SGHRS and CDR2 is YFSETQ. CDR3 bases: TGCGCCAGCAGGGGCGATCTCACAGATACGCAGTATTTT. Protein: CASRGDLTDTQYF.

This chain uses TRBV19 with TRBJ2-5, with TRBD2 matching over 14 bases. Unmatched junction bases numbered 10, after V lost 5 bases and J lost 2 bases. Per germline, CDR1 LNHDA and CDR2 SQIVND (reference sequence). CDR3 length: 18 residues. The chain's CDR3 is CASSEGLAGGSVQETQYF. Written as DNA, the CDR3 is TGTGCCAGTAGTGAAGGACTAGCGGGGGGCTCGGTACAAGAGACCCAGTACTTC.

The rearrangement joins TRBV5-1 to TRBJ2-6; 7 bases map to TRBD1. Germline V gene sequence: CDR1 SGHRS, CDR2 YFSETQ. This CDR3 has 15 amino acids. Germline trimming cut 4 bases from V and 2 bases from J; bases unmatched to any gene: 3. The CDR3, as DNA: TGCGCCAGCAGCACGACAGGGACTGGGGCCAACGTCCTGACTTTC. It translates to CASSTTGTGANVLTF.

CDR3 DNA: TGTGCCAGCAGCGTATTTGGGGGTCCAACAGGGGGGACTGAAGCTTTCTTT. This gives the protein CASSVFGGPTGGTEAFF. The chain combines TRBV9 with TRBJ1-1, with 8 nucleotides matching TRBD1. CDR3 length: 17 amino acids. Germline CDR1 is SGDLS and CDR2 is YYNGEE. V gave up 1 base and J gave up 5 bases; unmatched junction bases: 13. The entire variable domain, with the rest obtained from reference TRBV9 and TRBJ1-1, is as follows: DSGVTQTPKHLITATGQRVTLRCSPRSGDLSVYWYQQSLDQGLQFLIQYYNGEERAKGNILERFSAQQFPDLHSELNLSSLELGDSALYFCASSVFGGPTGGTEAFFGQGTRLTVV.

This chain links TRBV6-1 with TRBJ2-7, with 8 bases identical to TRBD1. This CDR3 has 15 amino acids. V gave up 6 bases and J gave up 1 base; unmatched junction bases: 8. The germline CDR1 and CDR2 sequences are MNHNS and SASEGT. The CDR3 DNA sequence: TGTGCCAGCAGCAGGCGACAGGGGATTTCCTACGAGCAGTACGTC. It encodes CASSRRQGISYEQYV.

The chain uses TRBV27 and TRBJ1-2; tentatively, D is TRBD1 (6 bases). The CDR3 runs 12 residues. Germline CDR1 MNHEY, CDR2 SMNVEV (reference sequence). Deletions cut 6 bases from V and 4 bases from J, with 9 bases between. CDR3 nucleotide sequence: TGTGCCAGCAGCGACAGGCCCTATGGCTACACCTTC. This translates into CASSDRPYGYTF.

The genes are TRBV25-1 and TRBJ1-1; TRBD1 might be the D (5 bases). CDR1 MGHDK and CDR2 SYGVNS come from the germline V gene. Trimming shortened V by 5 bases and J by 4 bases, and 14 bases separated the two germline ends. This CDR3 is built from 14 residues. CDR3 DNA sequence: TGTGCCAGCAGTCAGGGTGGATCAGGCACTGAAGCTTTCTTT. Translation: CASSQGGSGTEAFF. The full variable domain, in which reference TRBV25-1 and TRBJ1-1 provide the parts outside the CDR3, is EADIYQTPRYLVIGTGKKITLECSQTMGHDKMYWYQQDPGMELHLIHYSYGVNSTEKGDLSSESTVSRIRTEHFPLTLESARPSHTSQYLCASSQGGSGTEAFFGQGTRLTVV.